The 27 T cell receptor beta chains reported below all come from one sample, sequenced in a study of blood T cell repertoires in COVID-19. TCRdb's table, derived via immunoSEQ multiplex PCR, lists solely in-frame clones and lacks some. The table records under 400,000 clones, around 90% of them present only once. The sequencing sample was made of peripheral blood. These TCRs come from a woman aged 55-69 years with COVID-19, enrolled during active disease.

This chain links TRBV19 with TRBJ2-3; 8 bases match TRBD1. The CDR3 covers 14 residues. Trimming cost V 4 bases and J 1 base; bases outside gene matches: 1. The germline CDR1 and CDR2 sequences are LNHDA and SQIVND (reference sequence). CDR3 amino acids: CASSTTGGTDTQYF. In nucleotides, the CDR3 is TGTGCCAGTAGTACGACAGGGGGCACAGATACGCAGTATTTT.

This chain links TRBV2 with TRBJ1-2; D might be TRBD1 (6 bases). The CDR3 has 15 amino acids. The germline CDR1 and CDR2 sequences are SNHLY and FYNNEI. V lost 11 bases and J lost 2, with 21 bases in between. This chain's CDR3 is CASHAGASKNYGYTF. In DNA form, the CDR3 reads TGTGCCTCTCATGCAGGGGCCTCGAAGAACTATGGCTACACCTTC. Based on the CDR3 plus reference TRBV2 and TRBJ1-2, the full variable domain is EPEVTQTPSHQVTQMGQEVILRCVPISNHLYFYWYRQILGQKVEFLVSFYNNEISEKSEIFDDQFSVERPDGSNFTLKIRSTKLEDSAMYFCASHAGASKNYGYTFGSGTRLTVV.

This rearrangement joins TRBV18 to TRBJ1-3; 7 nucleotides align to TRBD1. The CDR3 contains 17 residues. The germline gives CDR1 KGHSH, CDR2 LQKENI. The ends lost 2 bases at V and 2 bases at J; junction bases unmatched: 9. The CDR3 nucleotides read TGTGCCAGCTCACCATTCGGGACAGCTCGAACTGGAAACACCATATATTTT. As protein: CASSPFGTARTGNTIYF.

The chain uses TRBV30 and TRBJ1-3; D is possibly TRBD1 (6 bases). Germline loops: CDR1 GTSNPN, CDR2 SVGIG (reference sequence). V lost 5 bases, J lost 2 bases, and 16 bases lay in between. The CDR3 covers 15 residues. The CDR3: CAWALGGLPGNTIYF. The DNA of the CDR3 is TGTGCCTGGGCGTTGGGGGGGCTGCCTGGAAACACCATATATTTT.

The table lists this clone with a count of one. The chain combines TRBV10-3 with TRBJ1-6; 7 bases fit TRBD1. The CDR3 covers 13 residues. The germline gives CDR1 ENHRY, CDR2 SYGVKD. J was trimmed by 9 bases and V by 10 bases; bases with no gene match: 9. This CDR3 reads CATRQGLGSPLHF. In DNA form, the CDR3 reads TGTGCCACCCGACAGGGTTTGGGTTCACCCCTCCACTTT.

Details on this clone: At one of its ends the junction is not consistent with the germline gene, which may arise from a read error. J is TRBJ2-2 and V is TRBV4-2; TRBD2 matches at 9 bases. Germline assignment: CDR1 LGHNA and CDR2 YNFKEQ. This CDR3 is built from 19 residues. This chain's CDR3 is CARSQDVGGGAANTGELFF. In nucleotides, the CDR3 is TGTGCCCGCAGCCAAGATGTGGGCGGGGGGGCCGCGAACACCGGGGAGCTGTTTTTT.

V gene TRBV25-1 combines with J gene TRBJ1-2; D is uncertain. The germline gives CDR1 MGHDK, CDR2 SYGVNS. This CDR3 has 12 residues. The V and J ends lost 2 bases and 4 bases respectively, with 5 bases between them. CDR3: CASSEGAYGYTF. CDR3 coding DNA: TGTGCCAGCAGTGAAGGAGCCTATGGCTACACCTTC.

This sequence joins TRBV7-2 and TRBJ1-4; TRBD1 agrees at 10 bases. V lost 1 base to trimming and J lost 5 bases; unmatched junction nucleotides: 4. The CDR3 runs 16 residues. Germline assignment: CDR1 SGHTA and CDR2 FQGNSA. The CDR3 loop reads CASSLVMGQGNEKLFF. CDR3 bases: TGTGCCAGCAGCTTAGTAATGGGACAGGGGAATGAAAAACTGTTTTTT.

The chain uses TRBV6-5 and TRBJ1-1; D unclear. V dropped 0 bases and J dropped 11 bases, with 7 bases sitting between them. This CDR3 is built from 11 residues. Germline V gene data show CDR1 as MNHEY and CDR2 as SVGAGI. CDR3: CASSYSSVAFF. The CDR3 region has the DNA TGTGCCAGCAGTTACTCCTCTGTTGCTTTCTTT.

The gene calls are TRBV4-1 and TRBJ2-2; a weak D match, TRBD2 (5 bases). Trimming removed 1 base from V and 3 bases from J, with 6 bases in between. Germline values: CDR1 MGHRA, CDR2 YSYEKL. The CDR3 has 14 amino acids. The CDR3 loop reads CASSQAEDTGELFF. The CDR3, as DNA: TGCGCCAGCAGCCAAGCGGAGGACACCGGGGAGCTGTTTTTT.

The V call is TRBV15, the J call TRBJ2-3; a weak D match, TRBD2 (6 bases). CDR3 length: 17 residues. Trimming took off 3 bases at V and 6 bases at J, with 22 bases between the two ends. Germline loops: CDR1 LNHNV, CDR2 YYDKDF (reference sequence). In DNA form, the CDR3 reads TGTGCCACCAGCAGGACCCGAATCGGGGGAACACGGGATACGCAGTATTTT. This translates into CATSRTRIGGTRDTQYF.

V is TRBV7-9 and J is TRBJ1-5; 7 bases line up with TRBD1. Germline values: CDR1 SEHNR, CDR2 FQNEAQ (reference sequence). CDR3 length: 13 amino acids. Unmatched junction bases numbered 5, after V lost 5 bases and J lost 7 bases. The CDR3 loop reads CASSPTGAQPQHF. CDR3 nucleotide sequence: TGTGCCAGCAGCCCCACAGGGGCCCAGCCCCAGCATTTT.

The chain recombines TRBV20-1 with TRBJ1-1; D is unresolved. V dropped 7 bases and J dropped 3 bases, with 9 bases sitting between them. The CDR3 has 11 residues. Germline CDR1 and CDR2: DFQATT and SNEGSKA (reference sequence). In DNA form, the CDR3 reads TGCAGTGTTCGGGAGGACACTGAAGCTTTCTTT. Its translation: CSVREDTEAFF.

V usage is TRBV4-2 and J usage is TRBJ2-7, with D unresolved. CDR3 length: 15 residues. Germline V gene sequence: CDR1 LGHNA, CDR2 YNFKEQ. Deletions cut 0 bases from V and 2 bases from J, with 11 bases between. The DNA of the CDR3 is TGTGCCAGCAGCCAAGATGTCACAGCCGCCTACGAGCAGTACTTC. It yields the protein CASSQDVTAAYEQYF.

The V gene is TRBV7-9, the J gene TRBJ1-4, with TRBD1 identical over 8 bases. The CDR3 runs to 15 residues. Per the germline V gene, CDR1 is SEHNR and CDR2 is FQNEAQ (reference sequence). Germline trimming cut 6 bases from V and 4 bases from J; bases unmatched to any gene: 7. The CDR3, as DNA: TGTGCCAGCAGTCTCGGGACAGGCGTTAATGAAAAACTGTTTTTT. Translation: CASSLGTGVNEKLFF.

Worth noting for this clone: In the same sample, other DNA sequences code for this CDR3. The rearrangement links TRBV5-1 to TRBJ2-5; D is possibly TRBD1 (6 bases). The length of the CDR3 is 14 residues. CDR1 is SGHRS and CDR2 is YFSETQ in the germline V gene. V was shortened by 0 bases and J by 3 bases, with 9 bases between the two germline ends. CDR3 nucleotide sequence: TGCGCCAGCAGCTTGGTGGCAGGGGAAGAGACCCAGTACTTC. Translation gives CASSLVAGEETQYF.

The chain employs TRBV29-1 and TRBJ2-5; D is possibly TRBD2 (6 bases). Germline V gene sequence: CDR1 SQVTM, CDR2 ANQGSEA. The CDR3 has 13 amino acids. Trimming removed 3 bases at V and 1 base at J, with 9 bases between. CDR3 nucleotide sequence: TGCAGCGTTGAGTCGGGGGTCCAAGAGACCCAGTACTTC. It is translated as CSVESGVQETQYF.

V gene TRBV6-6 combines with J gene TRBJ1-4; D uncertain. V was cut by 2 bases and J by 0 bases, with 7 bases left in between. Germline V CDR1 and CDR2: MNHNY, SVGAGI (reference sequence). This CDR3 is built from 15 residues. CDR3 residues: CASSYHNPTNEKLFF. The CDR3 region has the DNA TGTGCCAGCAGTTACCACAATCCAACTAATGAAAAACTGTTTTTT.

J is TRBJ1-1 and V is TRBV3-1 (or the pseudogene TRBV3-2), with D perhaps TRBD1 (5 bases). The CDR3 consists of 15 residues. V gave up 4 bases and J gave up 2 bases, with 14 bases separating them. The germline V gene encodes CDR1 LGHDT and CDR2 YNNKEL (reference sequence). The CDR3 here is CASSLGQDRNTEAFF. The CDR3 DNA is TGTGCCAGCAGCCTCGGCCAAGACAGAAACACTGAAGCTTTCTTT.

The V gene is TRBV6-5, the J gene TRBJ2-2, with TRBD2 matching over 9 bases. CDR3 length: 15 residues. The germline V gene has CDR1 MNHEY and CDR2 SVGAGI. J was trimmed by 1 base and V by 7 bases; bases with no gene match: 4. CDR3 residues: CASIAGGLNTGELFF. CDR3 nucleotides: TGTGCCAGCATTGCGGGGGGGCTGAACACCGGGGAGCTGTTTTTT.

This chain links TRBV28 with TRBJ1-2, with a possible D match to TRBD1 (5 bases). The CDR3 extends over 13 amino acids. The V end lost 10 bases, the J end lost 8 bases, and 20 bases lay between the germline ends. Looked up from germline, CDR1 is MDHEN and CDR2 is SYDVKM. In nucleotides, the CDR3 is TGTGCCACCTCGGCAGGGCAGGTTGTGGGCTACACCTTC. The encoded protein is CATSAGQVVGYTF.

CDR3 sequence reads: CASSAWGHGGELFF. CDR3 nucleotide sequence: TGTGCCAGCAGCGCTTGGGGGCATGGCGGGGAGCTGTTTTTT. The J gene is TRBJ2-2, the V gene TRBV9; a possible D gene is TRBD1 (6 bases). CDR3 length: 14 residues. Per germline, CDR1 SGDLS and CDR2 YYNGEE. Between the trimmed V and J ends, which lost 3 bases and 7 bases, there was a span of 13 bases.

The rearrangement uses TRBV7-2 and TRBJ1-6; 7 bases map to TRBD1. Germline V lookup: CDR1 SGHTA, CDR2 FQGNSA. The CDR3 contains 12 residues. V lost 5 bases, J lost 12 bases, and 4 bases stayed unmatched. DNA for the CDR3: TGTGCCAGCAGCAAGGGACAGCTACCCCTCCACTTT. Residues: CASSKGQLPLHF.

The V call is TRBV15, the J call TRBJ2-7, with D uncertain. This CDR3 is 12 amino acids long. Germline V lookup: CDR1 LNHNV, CDR2 YYDKDF (reference sequence). V was clipped by 0 bases and J by 6 bases, with 6 bases between them. CDR3 in amino acids: CATSREFLEQYF. For the CDR3, the DNA is TGTGCCACCAGCAGAGAGTTCCTCGAGCAGTACTTC.

This clone was observed once. V gene TRBV9 combines with J gene TRBJ1-6; D perhaps matches TRBD1 (6 bases). The germline gives CDR1 SGDLS, CDR2 YYNGEE. V gave up 6 bases and J gave up 7 bases, with 8 bases separating them. CDR3 length: 12 residues. The chain's CDR3 is CASNRDNSPLHF. The DNA for the CDR3 is TGTGCCAGCAACAGGGACAATTCACCCCTCCACTTT.

The chain has TRBV6-6 and TRBJ1-2, with 7 bases that match TRBD1. CDR1 MNHNY and CDR2 SVGAGI come from the germline V gene (reference sequence). The CDR3 loop spans 13 amino acids. With 6 bases clipped from V and 4 bases from J, the junction kept 5 bases outside the gene matches. DNA for the CDR3: TGTGCCAGCAGACAAGGACAGGCCTATGGCTACACCTTC. This encodes CASRQGQAYGYTF.

V is TRBV7-6 and J is TRBJ2-2; the D gene is possibly TRBD2 (5 bases). The CDR3 runs 13 residues. Per the germline V gene, CDR1 is SGHVS and CDR2 is FNYEAQ. V lost 7 bases and J 6 bases, leaving 12 bases between the germline ends. The CDR3 DNA sequence: TGTGCCAGCACCCCCACCGGGGCCGGGGAGCTGTTTTTT. Amino acids: CASTPTGAGELFF.